This T cell receptor beta chain appears in the sequencing data of a study of blood T cell repertoires in COVID-19. Overall study: PBMCs, B-cell-depleted T cells, or T cells provided the cDNA or gDNA that made up the material.

This clone came up a few times. Seattle patients were enrolled during active infection and followed longitudinally. TCRdb keeps only in-frame clones here, not all; method: immunoSEQ multiplex PCR. The sample shows 200,000 to 250,000 clones, around 85% of them seen only once. The V end lost 0 bases, the J end lost 0 bases, and 11 bases lay between the germline ends. Germline CDR1 is SGHRS and CDR2 is YFSETQ. The CDR3 is 16 residues long. The clonotype was recovered from a woman aged 70-85 years with COVID-19, enrolled during active disease. The sequenced sample consisted of peripheral blood. The J gene is TRBJ2-3, the V gene TRBV5-1; a weak D match, TRBD1 (5 bases). DNA for the CDR3: TGCGCCAGCAGCTTGGGACAGCACATTAGCACAGATACGCAGTATTTT. Protein: CASSLGQHISTDTQYF.